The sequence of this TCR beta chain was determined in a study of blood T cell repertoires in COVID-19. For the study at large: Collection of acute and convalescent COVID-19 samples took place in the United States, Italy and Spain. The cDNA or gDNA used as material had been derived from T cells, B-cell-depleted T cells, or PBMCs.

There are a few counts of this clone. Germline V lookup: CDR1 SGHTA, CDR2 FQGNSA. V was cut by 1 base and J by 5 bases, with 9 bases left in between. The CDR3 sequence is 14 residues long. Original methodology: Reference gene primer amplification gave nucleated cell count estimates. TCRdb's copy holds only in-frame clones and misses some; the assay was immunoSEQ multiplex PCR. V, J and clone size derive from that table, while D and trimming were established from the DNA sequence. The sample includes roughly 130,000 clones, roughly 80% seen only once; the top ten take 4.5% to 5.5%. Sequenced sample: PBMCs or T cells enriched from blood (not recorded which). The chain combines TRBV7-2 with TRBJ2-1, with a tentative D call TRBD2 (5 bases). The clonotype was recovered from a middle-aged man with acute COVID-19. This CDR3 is CASSLETIDNEQFF. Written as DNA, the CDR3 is TGTGCCAGCAGCTTAGAGACTATCGACAATGAGCAGTTCTTC.